The entry below describes one T cell receptor (beta chain). The antigen is unknown. This record comes from a study of T cell repertoires in cytomegalovirus infection. Trimming pared 9 bases from V and 3 bases from J, leaving 8 bases between. The CDR3 totals 12 residues. Germline values: CDR1 SGHTA, CDR2 FQGTGA. TCRdb passed the reads through MiXCR, listing each CDR3 protein once. This sample has about 920,000 distinct CDR3 sequences, with roughly 30% found just once. The rearrangement uses TRBV7-3 and TRBJ2-2; D ambiguous. Here the sequenced sample was cultured CD8+ T cells from PBMCs, taken from culture after CMV antigen stimulation. The TCR sequence derives from a human donor in good health (CMV status not recorded). Some clones in this sample may be carry-over from other donors' samples. The CDR3 nucleotides read TGTGCCAGTCGGCAGGACACCGGGGAGCTGTTTTTT. Amino acid sequence: CASRQDTGELFF.